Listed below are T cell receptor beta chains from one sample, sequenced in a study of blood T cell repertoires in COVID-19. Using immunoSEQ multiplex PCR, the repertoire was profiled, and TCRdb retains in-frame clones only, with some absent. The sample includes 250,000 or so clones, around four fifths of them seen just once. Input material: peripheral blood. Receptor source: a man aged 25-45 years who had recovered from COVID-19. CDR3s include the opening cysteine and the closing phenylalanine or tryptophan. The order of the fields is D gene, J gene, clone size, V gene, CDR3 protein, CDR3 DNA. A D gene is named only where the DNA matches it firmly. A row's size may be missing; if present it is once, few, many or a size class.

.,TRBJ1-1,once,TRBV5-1,CASSFRVNTEAFF,TGCGCCAGCAGCTTTCGGGTAAACACTGAAGCTTTCTTT
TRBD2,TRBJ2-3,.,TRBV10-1,CASSPGTSGTDTQYF,TGCGCCAGCAGTCCCGGGACTAGCGGAACAGATACGCAGTATTTT
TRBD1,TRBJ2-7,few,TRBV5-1,CASSLGQGIYEQYF,TGCGCCAGCAGCTTGGGACAGGGGATATACGAGCAGTACTTC
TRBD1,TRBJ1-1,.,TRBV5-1,CASSLARDRVTEAFF,TGCGCCAGCAGCTTGGCCCGGGACAGGGTTACTGAAGCTTTCTTT
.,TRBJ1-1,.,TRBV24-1,CAPAPGLMMGRGTEAFF,TGTGCCCCGGCCCCGGGCCTGATGATGGGGCGCGGCACTGAAGCTTTCTTT
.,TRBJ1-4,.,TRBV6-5,CASSQSGQWGEKLFF,TGTGCCAGCAGTCAATCCGGACAGTGGGGCGAAAAACTGTTTTTT
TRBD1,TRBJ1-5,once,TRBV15,CATSRGTGESNQPQHF,TGTGCCACCAGCAGAGGGACAGGGGAGAGCAATCAGCCCCAGCATTTT
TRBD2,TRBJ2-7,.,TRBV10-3,CAIRERGETYEQYF,TGTGCCATCAGAGAGCGGGGGGAAACCTACGAGCAGTACTTC
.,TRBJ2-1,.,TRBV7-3,CASSLSGDEQFF,TGTGCCAGCAGCTTAAGCGGCGATGAGCAGTTCTTC
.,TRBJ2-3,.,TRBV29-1,CSVAGDWRSDTQYF,TGCAGCGTCGCAGGGGATTGGCGGTCAGATACGCAGTATTTT
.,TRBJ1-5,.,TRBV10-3,CAISGSATSNTEPQHF,TGTGCCATCAGTGGATCGGCGACATCAAACACGGAGCCCCAGCATTTT
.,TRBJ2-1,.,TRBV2,CASSRSGVGNEQFF,TGTGCCAGCAGTAGGTCAGGGGTGGGCAATGAGCAGTTCTTC
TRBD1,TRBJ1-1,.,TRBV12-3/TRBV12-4,CASSLRGLTEAFF,TGTGCCAGCAGTTTAAGGGGGCTCACTGAAGCTTTCTTT
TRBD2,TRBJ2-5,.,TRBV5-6,CASSLGFGTSPETQYF,TGTGCCAGCAGCTTGGGATTCGGGACTAGCCCAGAGACCCAGTACTTC
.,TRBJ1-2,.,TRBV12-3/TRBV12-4,CASCQGGYGYTF,TGTGCCAGTTGCCAGGGAGGCTATGGCTACACCTTC
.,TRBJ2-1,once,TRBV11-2,CASSLFGDNSYNEQFF,TGTGCCAGCAGCTTGTTCGGGGACAACTCCTACAATGAGCAGTTCTTC
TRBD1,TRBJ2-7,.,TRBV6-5,CASSRGTGSYEQYF,TGTGCCAGCAGTCGAGGGACAGGATCTTACGAGCAGTACTTC
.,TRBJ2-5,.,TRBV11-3,CASSLRVGETQYF,TGTGCCAGCAGCTTACGGGTAGGAGAGACCCAGTACTTC
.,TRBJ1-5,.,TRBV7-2,CASSAEGWGAQHF,TGTGCCAGCAGCGCCGAAGGGTGGGGGGCCCAGCATTTT
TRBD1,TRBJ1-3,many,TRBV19,CASSIDHGTAAGNTIYF,TGTGCCAGTAGTATAGATCACGGGACAGCCGCTGGAAACACCATATATTTT
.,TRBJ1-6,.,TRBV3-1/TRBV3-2,CASSPNRDSPLHF,TGTGCCAGCAGCCCAAACAGGGATTCACCCCTCCACTTT
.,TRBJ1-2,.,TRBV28,CASSLTGENYGYTF,TGTGCCAGCAGTTTAACGGGGGAAAACTATGGCTACACCTTC
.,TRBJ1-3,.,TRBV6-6,CASSTGEAGNTIYF,TGTGCCAGCAGTACGGGAGAGGCCGGAAACACCATATATTTT
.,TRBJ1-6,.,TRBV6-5,CASSSGYQKSPLHF,TGTGCCAGCAGCTCAGGATATCAGAAGTCACCCCTCCACTTT
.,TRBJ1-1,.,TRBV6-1,CASSEGGRWYEAFF,TGTGCCAGCAGTGAAGGGGGCAGATGGTATGAAGCTTTCTTT
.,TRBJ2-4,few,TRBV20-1,CSASVLAKNIQYF,TGCAGTGCTAGTGTACTAGCCAAAAACATTCAGTACTTC
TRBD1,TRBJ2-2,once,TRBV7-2,CASSLMAGGNTGELFF,TGTGCCAGCAGCTTAATGGCAGGGGGGAACACCGGGGAGCTGTTTTTT
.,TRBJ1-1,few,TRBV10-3,CAISESLGSQAVAEAFF,TGTGCCATCAGTGAGTCTCTCGGTTCGCAGGCCGTCGCTGAAGCTTTCTTT
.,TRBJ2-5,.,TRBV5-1,CATPAGRQETQYF,TGCGCCACCCCCGCTGGGAGACAAGAGACCCAGTACTTC
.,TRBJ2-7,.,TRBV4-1,CASSQGRGGSYEQYF,TGCGCCAGCAGCCAAGGCAGAGGGGGTTCCTACGAGCAGTACTTC
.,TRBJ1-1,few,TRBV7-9,CASSLGAGMNTEAFF,TGTGCCAGCAGCTTAGGCGCAGGGATGAACACTGAAGCTTTCTTT
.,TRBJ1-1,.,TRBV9,CASSSQGQYEAFF,TGTGCCAGCAGCTCCCAGGGGCAGTATGAAGCTTTCTTT
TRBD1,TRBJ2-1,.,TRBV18,CASSPPSTGGQFF,TGTGCCAGCTCACCACCGTCGACAGGGGGGCAGTTCTTC